This T cell receptor beta chain originates from a study of shared clonotypes between healthy human individuals. V was pared by 0 bases and J by 0 bases, with 17 bases between. The length of the CDR3 is 18 residues. Germline V gene data show CDR1 as SGHRS and CDR2 as YFSETQ. Study-wide results and caveats: A generally larger estimated richness was seen in naive subsets than in memory subsets.

Sequencing was at deep level. Original methodology: Filtering differed because ImmunoSEQ produced junction-only sequences that carried no quality scores. Sequenced by immunoSEQ multiplex PCR; TCRdb stores in-frame clones only, minus some. The V and J calls and clone size are taken from that table; D and trimming were inferred from the DNA. The top ten hold under 0.25% of the sample, which has about 800,000 clones, about 96% seen once. Positive CCR7 selection of CD45RO-negative cells yielded the naive CD8 cells, and terminally differentiated effector memory CD45RA+ cells were excluded. The count of this clone is one. The antigen is not known.

The clonotype was recovered from a man aged 25 to 40 in good health. This chain links TRBV5-1 with TRBJ2-3, with TRBD2 as a possible D gene (6 bases). Sequenced: naive CD8+ T cells sorted from blood. In DNA form, the CDR3 reads TGCGCCAGCAGCTTGGACTTAACTAGCACTACTAGCACAGATACGCAGTATTTT. It is translated as CASSLDLTSTTSTDTQYF.